Listed below are T cell receptor beta chains from one sample, sequenced in a study of control samples from healthy donors and cancer patients. Data came from immunoSEQ multiplex PCR; TCRdb stores just in-frame clones and leaves some out. The sample records more than 95,000 clones, 85% to 90% being singletons. The sample was PBMCs. These receptors were taken from a woman aged 45-65 years with colorectal cancer. The CDR3 runs from the conserved cysteine through the conserved F or W. D genes are given only for firm matches. Size is stated for part of the rows, as once, few or many counts, or as a class when the clone is expanded.

v_gene	abundance	d_gene	j_gene	CDR3nt	CDR3aa
TRBV4-2	-	-	TRBJ1-5	TGTGCCAGCAGCCAAGATGGAAATCAGCCCCAGCATTTT	CASSQDGNQPQHF
TRBV29-1	-	TRBD2	TRBJ2-1	TGCAGCGTTCGGGGGGAGGAGGGGCTTCTTGAGCAGTTCTTC	CSVRGEEGLLEQFF
TRBV24-1	-	-	TRBJ1-1	TGTGCCACCAGTGATGAAAGCACTGAAGCTTTCTTT	CATSDESTEAFF
TRBV11-3	-	TRBD1	TRBJ2-7	TGTGCCAGCAGCTTGGAAGGGACAGGGCCCTACGAGCAGTACTTC	CASSLEGTGPYEQYF
TRBV27	-	-	TRBJ2-3	TGTGCCAGCACTGGGTTAACTAGCACAGATACGCAGTATTTT	CASTGLTSTDTQYF
TRBV1	-	-	TRBJ1-2	TGCACCAGCAGCTACCGACAGGGAAAGAACTATGGCTACACCTTC	CTSSYRQGKNYGYTF
TRBV5-1	-	-	TRBJ1-1	TGCGCCAGCAGGGGTAAGGGCATGACGGGTCCGAACACTGAAGCTTTCTTT	CASRGKGMTGPNTEAFF
TRBV9	-	TRBD2	TRBJ2-5	TGTGCCAGCAGCGTAGGCGGGAGCGCACGGGAGACCCAGTACTTC	CASSVGGSARETQYF
TRBV7-9	-	-	TRBJ2-5	TGTGCCAGCAGCCCAGAACGGCTAGGTGAAGAGACCCAGTACTTC	CASSPERLGEETQYF
TRBV15	-	-	TRBJ1-2	TGTGCCACCAGCAGAGACCACTATGGCTACACCTTC	CATSRDHYGYTF
TRBV5-1	-	-	TRBJ2-1	TGCGCCAGCAGCTTGGATGGAAGCCCCTCTAATGAGCAGTTCTTC	CASSLDGSPSNEQFF
TRBV6-5	-	-	TRBJ1-1	TGTGCCAGCAGGGACACCAGGGTGGCTTTCTTT	CASRDTRVAFF
TRBV27	once	TRBD2	TRBJ2-3	TGTGCCAGCAGTTTAGGGGTACTAGCGGGAGCGACAGATACGCAGTATTTT	CASSLGVLAGATDTQYF
TRBV7-8	-	-	TRBJ1-1	TGTGCCAGCAGCCCCAGAGCGGAGGGCACTGAAGCTTTCTTT	CASSPRAEGTEAFF
TRBV19	-	TRBD1	TRBJ2-1	TGTGCCAGTAGTGACCCTTACAGGGGATCCCACAATGAGCAGTTCTTC	CASSDPYRGSHNEQFF
TRBV6-4	-	TRBD1	TRBJ1-1	TGTGCCAGCTCGTTGACAGGGGGCTCTGAAGCTTTCTTT	CASSLTGGSEAFF
TRBV28	-	-	TRBJ2-5	TGTGCCAGCAACTTCGGGACTTCGGAGACCCAGTACTTC	CASNFGTSETQYF
TRBV6-1	-	TRBD1	TRBJ1-1	TGTGCCAGCAGTGGCGCTAAGGGACAGGGGCCAACTGAAGCTTTCTTT	CASSGAKGQGPTEAFF
TRBV19	-	-	TRBJ2-5	TGTGCCAGTGGAGGGGCGGGCCAAGAGACCCAGTACTTC	CASGGAGQETQYF
TRBV19	-	TRBD1	TRBJ2-3	TGTGCCAGTAAAGACAGGGTAGCGCAGTATTTT	CASKDRVAQYF
TRBV7-2	once	TRBD2	TRBJ2-7	TGTGCCAGCAGCTTAGGCGTCTGGGGGGGAGCGGAATACGAGCAGTACTTC	CASSLGVWGGAEYEQYF
TRBV10-2	-	-	TRBJ1-2	TGCGCCAGCGCGGACAGTTCTAACTATGGCTACACCTTC	CASADSSNYGYTF
TRBV4-1	-	TRBD2	TRBJ2-4	TGCGCCAGCAGCCAAGTGGGGGGGGTTGACATTCAGTACTTC	CASSQVGGVDIQYF
TRBV12-3/TRBV12-4	-	-	TRBJ2-3	TGTGCCAGCAGACGCACAGATACGCAGTATTTT	CASRRTDTQYF
TRBV19	-	-	TRBJ1-1	TGTGCCAGTACCGCAGCCCAAATCACTGAAGCTTTCTTT	CASTAAQITEAFF
TRBV7-8	-	TRBD2	TRBJ2-3	TGTGCCAGCAGCTTAGCAAGCGGGGCATATACGCAGTATTTT	CASSLASGAYTQYF
TRBV28	-	-	TRBJ2-7	TGTGCCAGCAGTTTGTACCCTCCAAGGGGCACCTACGAGCAGTACTTC	CASSLYPPRGTYEQYF
TRBV6-1	-	-	TRBJ1-2	TGTGCCAGCAGTGAGGCAGGGCCTAATAACTATGGCTACACCTTC	CASSEAGPNNYGYTF
TRBV2	-	-	TRBJ1-3	TGTGCCAGCACTCTGTATTTGGTTCTGTCCCCTGGAAACACCATATATTTT	CASTLYLVLSPGNTIYF
TRBV6-1	once	-	TRBJ1-1	TGTGCCAGCAGTGAACTGTCGAACACTGAAGCTTTCTTT	CASSELSNTEAFF
TRBV25-1	-	TRBD1	TRBJ1-4	TGTGCCAGCAGTACGAGGGACAGGGGAGAAAAACTGTTTTTT	CASSTRDRGEKLFF
TRBV7-3	-	-	TRBJ1-1	TGTGCCAGCAGCTCCTCGCAGGGGCTGGGCACTGAAGCTTTCTTT	CASSSSQGLGTEAFF
TRBV5-1	-	-	TRBJ1-4	TGCGCCAGCAGCTTGGATAGGGGCGGCGAAAAACTGTTTTTT	CASSLDRGGEKLFF
TRBV2	-	TRBD1	TRBJ1-3	TGTGCCAGCAGTGACCAGGGGGCTTCTGGAAACACCATATATTTT	CASSDQGASGNTIYF
TRBV30	-	-	TRBJ2-3	TGTGCCTGGAGTGCCCAAGATACGCAGTATTTT	CAWSAQDTQYF
TRBV28	-	-	TRBJ2-5	TGTGCCAGCAGCCCCAGTCTGGGGGCAGGGAGGTCAGGAGAGACCCAGTACTTC	CASSPSLGAGRSGETQYF
TRBV2	-	-	TRBJ1-4	TGTGCCAGCAGTGAACTCCCCGAAATCGACAGGCCTCAGGGTGAAAAACTGTTTTTT	CASSELPEIDRPQGEKLFF
TRBV19	-	-	TRBJ1-6	TGTGCCAGTAGTATCGTGACGGCCCTGAGCTCCTATAATTCACCCCTCCACTTT	CASSIVTALSSYNSPLHF